The entry that follows covers one TCR beta chain sequence. Its specific antigen is unknown. No base quality information exists; no much larger clone differs at one position. Repertoires were sampled multiple times during chemoradiotherapy, which allowed clonal expansion in the tumor microenvironment to be followed. The CDR3 sequence holds 14 residues, the cysteine and phenylalanine included. CDR3 DNA only is kept here, 42 bases in frame from base 1. These data belong to a study of chemoradiotherapy in HPV16-positive cancers (dated by TCRdb to 2021 to 2024). About the study as a whole: Candidate HPV-specific T-cell clones and common TCR motifs were defined by functional T-cell assays performed on cells from a couple of HPV16-positive patients. The study asked whether T-cell immunity against the HPV oncoproteins E6 and E7 changes during chemoradiotherapy and whether it affects survival. Next, the candidate HPV-specific TCRs and motifs were followed in TCR repertoires from around 93 patients with HPV-related cancers.

Findings and caveats that apply to the study as a whole: In HPV16-positive patients, expansion of HPV-responsive T cells during chemoradiotherapy was associated with improved recurrence-free survival. Expansion of candidate HPV-specific clones and E7-related TCR motifs was observed in the tumor microenvironment during treatment, whereas no such expansion was observed for non-HPV-specific T cells. The functional definition of HPV-specific T cells was derived from only a couple of HPV16-positive patients, and the survival association was reported for HPV16-positive patients.

Libraries came from the immunoSEQ multiplex PCR assay. TCRdb limited this immuneACCESS table to in-frame rearrangements with V and J called. A share of clones is missing; checked studies link under half to unresolved V genes, and the rest is unexplained. This sample lists fewer than 40,000 clones; about 91% were detected once. Approximately 4.6% of the sample is taken by the ten largest. Recombination linked TRBV21-1 to TRBJ2-5; the table's D call, TRBD2, has no DNA check behind it. TRBV21-1 is termed a pseudogene. This receptor was obtained from a human donor with HPV-associated anogenital cancer. Material: blood, obtained from a patient who underwent chemoradiotherapy. The DNA is TGTGCCAGCAGCGCCGGGACTACGAAAGAGACCCAGTACTTC. This codes for CASSAGTTKETQYF.